This entry is about one T cell receptor (beta chain). Its antigen is still unknown. Germline V gene sequence: CDR1 MNHEY, CDR2 SVGAGI. The V end was cut by 6 bases, the J end by 5 bases, with 13 bases between. The CDR3 extends over 14 amino acids. Assay: immunoSEQ multiplex PCR; the TCRdb copy retains only in-frame clones and omits some. The table includes some 90,000 clones, roughly 90% detected once. This entry comes from a study of T cell responses to AZD1222 COVID-19 vaccine. Study findings and constraints: Spike-wide vaccine-associated CD4 TCRs dominated at 160-218 and 743-854. White British people made up most donors, females outnumbered males, and clonal diversity was possibly underestimated. Without day 14 samples, only post-peak T cell repertoires were studied.

The chain employs TRBV6-5 and TRBJ1-4, with D maybe TRBD1 (5 bases). Sequences were derived from peripheral blood, sampled on day 0 of AZD1222 vaccination. The receptor was derived from an adult in good health. The CDR3 loop reads CASRDTSGNEKLFF. The CDR3 nucleotides are TGTGCCAGCAGGGACACCAGTGGGAATGAAAAACTGTTTTTT.